Below, 13 T cell receptor beta chains from the same sample are listed, as sequenced in a study of T cells after yellow fever vaccination. TCRdb passed the 5' RACE reads through MiXCR, listing each CDR3 protein once. The sample gives about 320,000 distinct CDR3 sequences, roughly 6.8% of which show up once; around 17% is in the top ten. The material was PBMCs, obtained more than 35 days after the first yellow fever vaccination. These receptors originate from a man in his late teens or twenties who received the YFV17D yellow fever vaccine.

This clonotype was picked up many times. J is TRBJ2-1 and V is TRBV7-2; a weak D match, TRBD2 (5 bases). V lost 4 bases to trimming and J lost 0 bases, with 16 bases between them. From germline, CDR1 is SGHTA and CDR2 FQGNSA. CDR3 length: 17 residues. The CDR3 sequence: CASSSSGLSSSYNEQFF. DNA for the CDR3: TGTGCCAGCAGCTCCTCCGGACTTTCGAGCTCCTACAATGAGCAGTTCTTC.

The CDR3 DNA reads TGTGCCAGCAGCTTAGCCTTGCTGGGACGGAAACTTTACAATGAGCAGTTCTTC. This translates into CASSLALLGRKLYNEQFF. The chain is built from TRBV7-2 and TRBJ2-1, with D perhaps TRBD1 or TRBD2 (5 bases each). V gave up 0 bases and J gave up 4 bases, with 19 bases separating them. CDR1 and CDR2 (germline): SGHTA, FQGNSA. The CDR3 is 18 residues long.

This clonotype came up a few times. The chain is built from TRBV20-1 and TRBJ2-1, with TRBD2 matching 7 bases. The germline V gene has CDR1 DFQATT and CDR2 SNEGSKA (reference sequence). The CDR3 loop spans 15 amino acids. The trim removed 6 bases at V and 3 bases at J, leaving 11 bases unmatched. The CDR3 reads CSAPAKRGIYNEQFF. The CDR3 bases are TGCAGTGCCCCGGCGAAGCGGGGAATCTACAATGAGCAGTTCTTC.

This clonotype was counted between two and nine times. The chain combines TRBV5-1 with TRBJ2-1, with 9 bases identical to TRBD2. In germline, CDR1 is SGHRS, CDR2 YFSETQ. The V segment lost 0 bases and the J segment 5 bases; nucleotides outside the gene matches: 9. This CDR3 region has 17 residues. The CDR3 DNA is TGCGCCAGCAGCTTGGTGGGGCTAGTAGCGGGGGACAATGAGCAGTTCTTC. Amino acid sequence: CASSLVGLVAGDNEQFF. Drawing the rest from reference TRBV5-1 and TRBJ2-1, the complete variable domain is KAGVTQTPRYLIKTRGQQVTLSCSPISGHRSVSWYQQTPGQGLQFLFEYFSETQRNKGNFPGRFSGRQFSNSRSEMNVSTLELGDSALYLCASSLVGLVAGDNEQFFGPGTRLTVL.

Ten or more counts support this clonotype. This rearrangement joins TRBV5-1 to TRBJ2-1; D not resolved. Germline V CDR1 and CDR2: SGHRS, YFSETQ. Trimming removed 2 bases from V and 9 bases from J, with 6 bases in between. The CDR3 runs 11 residues. For the CDR3, the DNA is TGCGCCAGCAGCTTCCAGGTTGAGCAGTTCTTC. This sequence encodes CASSFQVEQFF. Full variable domain (missing parts from reference TRBV5-1 and TRBJ2-1): KAGVTQTPRYLIKTRGQQVTLSCSPISGHRSVSWYQQTPGQGLQFLFEYFSETQRNKGNFPGRFSGRQFSNSRSEMNVSTLELGDSALYLCASSFQVEQFFGPGTRLTVL.

This clonotype was observed a handful of times. V is TRBV5-1 and J is TRBJ1-2; D not resolved. In germline, CDR1 is SGHRS, CDR2 YFSETQ. The V end lost 0 bases, the J end lost 7 bases, and 13 bases lay between the germline ends. The CDR3 sequence is 14 residues long. This chain's CDR3 is CASSLGGETGGYTF. For the CDR3, the DNA is TGCGCCAGCAGCTTGGGCGGGGAGACGGGTGGCTACACCTTC.

This clonotype was detected ten times or more. This chain uses TRBV7-9 with TRBJ1-1; unclear D gene. This CDR3 contains 14 residues. Germline V gives CDR1 SEHNR, CDR2 FQNEAQ (reference sequence). V lost 3 bases and J lost 0, with 8 bases in between. This chain's CDR3 is CASSLVGLNTEAFF. CDR3 sequence (DNA): TGTGCCAGCAGCTTGGTAGGGCTGAACACTGAAGCTTTCTTT.

The chain joins TRBV5-4 to TRBJ2-6; TRBD1 aligns across 8 bases. With 0 bases clipped from V and 2 bases from J, the junction kept 4 bases outside the gene matches. CDR1 is SGHNT and CDR2 is YYREEE in the germline V gene (reference sequence). CDR3 size: 17 residues. CDR3 in amino acids: CASSLGQGNAGANVLTF. The CDR3 DNA follows: TGTGCCAGCAGCTTGGGACAGGGGAATGCTGGGGCCAACGTCCTGACTTTC.

This clonotype was seen a few times. This chain connects TRBV5-1 to TRBJ2-5; D call uncertain. Trimming left V 3 bases short and J 2 bases short, with 14 bases between. Per the germline V gene, CDR1 is SGHRS and CDR2 is YFSETQ. The CDR3 consists of 15 residues. CDR3 in amino acids: CASSSSLGGQETQYF. Written as DNA, the CDR3 is TGCGCCAGCAGCTCCTCCTTGGGCGGACAAGAGACCCAGTACTTC.

Worth noting for this clonotype: The junction departs from the called germline gene at one end, perhaps through a read error. This chain connects TRBV24-1 to TRBJ2-1, with 9 positions matching TRBD1. The CDR3 is 16 amino acids. In germline, CDR1 is KGHDR, CDR2 SFDVKD. The CDR3 loop reads CDTSDEPGQGRNEQFF. In DNA, the CDR3 is TGTGACACCAGTGATGAACCGGGACAGGGCCGCAATGAGCAGTTCTTC.

The chain is built from TRBV5-1 and TRBJ2-3; no definite D call. The CDR3 is 15 amino acids. V was cut by 1 base and J by 6 bases, with 15 bases left in between. In germline, CDR1 is SGHRS, CDR2 YFSETQ. This chain's CDR3 is CASSLIGGLGDTQYF. The DNA of the CDR3 is TGCGCCAGCAGCTTGATAGGCGGTTTAGGGGATACGCAGTATTTT. Based on the CDR3 plus reference TRBV5-1 and TRBJ2-3, the full variable domain is KAGVTQTPRYLIKTRGQQVTLSCSPISGHRSVSWYQQTPGQGLQFLFEYFSETQRNKGNFPGRFSGRQFSNSRSEMNVSTLELGDSALYLCASSLIGGLGDTQYFGPGTRLTVL.

The rearrangement uses TRBV12-3 or TRBV12-4 and TRBJ2-3, with TRBD2 identical over 8 bases. V was pared by 6 bases and J by 1 base, with 3 bases of the junction left unmatched. The CDR3 totals 14 residues. Here the CDR3 DNA reads TGTGCCAGCAGGCGGGGGGCCGGCACAGATACGCAGTATTTT. Translation gives CASRRGAGTDTQYF.

This clonotype was detected only a few times. The chain combines TRBV7-2 with TRBJ2-7; D is perhaps TRBD2 (6 bases). The CDR3 extends over 14 amino acids. V was cut by 0 bases and J by 5 bases, with 11 bases left in between. The germline CDR1 and CDR2 sequences are SGHTA and FQGNSA. The CDR3 here is CASSLAGGAHEQYF. CDR3 coding DNA: TGTGCCAGCAGCTTAGCGGGGGGAGCCCACGAGCAGTACTTC.